This TCR beta chain was obtained from a study of T cell responses to AZD1222 COVID-19 vaccine. The assay was immunoSEQ multiplex PCR, and TCRdb's table has in-frame clones only and misses some. The sample lists approximately 140,000 clones, 80% to 95% occurring once. About this clone itself: The antigen is undetermined.

Overall study results and limits: Possibly, clonal diversity was underestimated; donors were largely white British and included more females.

In germline, CDR1 is SNHLY, CDR2 FYNNEI. The CDR3 contains 11 residues. V gave up 6 bases and J gave up 0 bases, with 2 bases separating them. The source of this sequence is an adult who received the AZD1222 COVID-19 vaccine. This rearrangement joins TRBV2 to TRBJ1-1; unclear D gene. Sequenced here: peripheral blood, sampled 28 days after the second AZD1222 dose. The CDR3 DNA follows: TGTGCCAGCAGAGTGAACACTGAAGCTTTCTTT. Its protein product is CASRVNTEAFF.